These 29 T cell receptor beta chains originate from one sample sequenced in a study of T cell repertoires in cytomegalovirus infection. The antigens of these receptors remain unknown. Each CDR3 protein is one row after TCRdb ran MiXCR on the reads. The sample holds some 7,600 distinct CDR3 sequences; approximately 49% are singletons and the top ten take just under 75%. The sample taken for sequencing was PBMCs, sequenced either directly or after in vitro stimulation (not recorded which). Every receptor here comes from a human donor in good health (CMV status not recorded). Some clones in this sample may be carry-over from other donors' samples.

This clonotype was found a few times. In DNA form, the CDR3 reads TGTGCCAGCAGCTCAGCGGGAGCTAGCACAGATACGCAGTATTTT. Protein product: CASSSAGASTDTQYF. The rearrangement uses TRBV7-6 and TRBJ2-3, with 8 bases aligning to TRBD2. The CDR3 contains 15 residues. Germline loops: CDR1 SGHVS, CDR2 FNYEAQ. V gave up 4 bases and J gave up 0 bases; unmatched junction bases: 3.

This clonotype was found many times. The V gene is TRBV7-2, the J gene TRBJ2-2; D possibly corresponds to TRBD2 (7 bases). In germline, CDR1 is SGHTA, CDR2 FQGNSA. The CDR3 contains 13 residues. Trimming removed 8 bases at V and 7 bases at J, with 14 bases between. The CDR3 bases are TGTGCCAGCCGCCGGGGGGCAAACGGGGAGCTGTTTTTT. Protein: CASRRGANGELFF.

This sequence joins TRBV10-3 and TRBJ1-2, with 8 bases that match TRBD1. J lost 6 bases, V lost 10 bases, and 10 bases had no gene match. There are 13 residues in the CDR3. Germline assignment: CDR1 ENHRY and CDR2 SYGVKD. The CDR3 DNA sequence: TGTGCCAGCCGCTCAGGGGGCGGGAATGGCTACACCTTC. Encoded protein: CASRSGGGNGYTF.

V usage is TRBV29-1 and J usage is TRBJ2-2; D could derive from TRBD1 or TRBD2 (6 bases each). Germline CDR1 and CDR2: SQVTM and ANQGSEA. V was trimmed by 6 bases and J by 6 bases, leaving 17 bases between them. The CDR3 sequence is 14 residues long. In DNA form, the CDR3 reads TGCAGCGTGGAGGGGGAGCTTGTCGCCGGGGAGCTGTTTTTT. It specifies CSVEGELVAGELFF.

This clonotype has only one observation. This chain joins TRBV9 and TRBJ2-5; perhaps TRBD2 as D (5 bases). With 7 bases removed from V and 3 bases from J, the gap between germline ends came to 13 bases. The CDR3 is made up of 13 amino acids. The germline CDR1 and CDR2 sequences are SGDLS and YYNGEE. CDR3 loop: CASSREIEETQYF. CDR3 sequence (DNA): TGTGCCAGCTCTCGGGAAATAGAAGAGACCCAGTACTTC.

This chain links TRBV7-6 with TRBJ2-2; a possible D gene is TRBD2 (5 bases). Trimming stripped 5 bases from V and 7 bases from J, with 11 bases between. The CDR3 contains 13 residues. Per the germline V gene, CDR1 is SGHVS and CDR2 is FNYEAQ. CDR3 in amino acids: CASSPDEGGELFF. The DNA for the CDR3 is TGTGCCAGCAGCCCGGATGAGGGCGGGGAGCTGTTTTTT.

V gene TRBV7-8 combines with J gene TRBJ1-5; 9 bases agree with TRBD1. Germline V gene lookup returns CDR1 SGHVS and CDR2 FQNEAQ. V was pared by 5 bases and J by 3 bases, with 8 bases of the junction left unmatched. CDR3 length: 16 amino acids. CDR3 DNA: TGTGCCAGCAGCCCAGAGGGGACAGGGCTCAATCAGCCCCAGCATTTT. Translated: CASSPEGTGLNQPQHF.

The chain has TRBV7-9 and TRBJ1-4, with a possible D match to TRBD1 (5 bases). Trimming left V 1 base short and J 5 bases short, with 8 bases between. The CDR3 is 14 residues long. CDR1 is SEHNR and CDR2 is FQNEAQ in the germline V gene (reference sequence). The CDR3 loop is CASSLGQLNEKLFF. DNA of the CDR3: TGTGCCAGCAGCTTAGGACAGCTCAATGAAAAACTGTTTTTT.

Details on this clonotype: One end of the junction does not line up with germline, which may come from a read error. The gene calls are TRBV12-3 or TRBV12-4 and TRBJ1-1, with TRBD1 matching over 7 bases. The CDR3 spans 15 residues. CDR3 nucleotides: TGTGCCAGTAGCCCCACGACAGGGTTTAACACTGAAGCTGTCTTT. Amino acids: CASSPTTGFNTEAVF.

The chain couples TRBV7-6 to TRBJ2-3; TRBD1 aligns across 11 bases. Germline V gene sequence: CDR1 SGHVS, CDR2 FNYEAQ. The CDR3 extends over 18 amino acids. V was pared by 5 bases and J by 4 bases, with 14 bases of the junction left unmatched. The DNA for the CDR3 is TGTGCCAGCAGCCAGCCTGAACCGTCGGGACAGGGGGCAGATACGCAGTATTTT. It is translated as CASSQPEPSGQGADTQYF.

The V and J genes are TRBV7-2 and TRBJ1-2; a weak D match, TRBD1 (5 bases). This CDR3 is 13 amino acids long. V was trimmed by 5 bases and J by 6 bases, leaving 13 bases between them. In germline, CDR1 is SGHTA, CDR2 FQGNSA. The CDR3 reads CASSPQGYNGYTF. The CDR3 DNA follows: TGTGCCAGCAGCCCTCAGGGATATAATGGCTACACCTTC.

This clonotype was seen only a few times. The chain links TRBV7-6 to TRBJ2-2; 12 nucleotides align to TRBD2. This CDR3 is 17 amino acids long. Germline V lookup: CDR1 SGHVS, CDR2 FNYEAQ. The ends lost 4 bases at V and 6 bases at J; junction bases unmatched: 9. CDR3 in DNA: TGTGCCAGCAGCTCCCCCCTAGCGGGAGGGCCTTCCGGGGAGCTGTTTTTT. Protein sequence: CASSSPLAGGPSGELFF.

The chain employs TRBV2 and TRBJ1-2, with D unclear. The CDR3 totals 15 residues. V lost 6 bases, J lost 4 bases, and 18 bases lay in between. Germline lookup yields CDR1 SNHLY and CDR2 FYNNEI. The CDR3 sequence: CASSPDGLSSYGYTF. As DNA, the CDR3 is TGTGCCAGCAGCCCGGACGGATTATCTTCCTATGGCTACACCTTC.

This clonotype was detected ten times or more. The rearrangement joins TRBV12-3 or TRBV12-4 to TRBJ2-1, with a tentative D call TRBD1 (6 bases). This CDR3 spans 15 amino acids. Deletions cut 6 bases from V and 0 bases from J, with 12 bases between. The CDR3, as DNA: TGTGCCAGCAGAGAGGGGGAGAGCTCCTACAATGAGCAGTTCTTC. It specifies CASREGESSYNEQFF.

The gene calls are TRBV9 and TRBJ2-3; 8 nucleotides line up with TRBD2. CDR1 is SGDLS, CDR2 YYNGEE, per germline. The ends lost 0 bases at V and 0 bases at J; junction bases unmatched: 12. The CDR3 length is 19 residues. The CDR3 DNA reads TGTGCCAGCAGCGTAGCTCTTCCGGGGGGGGGTGCTAGCACAGATACGCAGTATTTT. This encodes CASSVALPGGGASTDTQYF.

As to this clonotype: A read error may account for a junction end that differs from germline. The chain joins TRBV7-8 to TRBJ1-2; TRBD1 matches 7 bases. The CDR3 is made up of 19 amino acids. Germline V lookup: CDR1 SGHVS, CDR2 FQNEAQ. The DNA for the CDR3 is TGTGCCATCAGCTTAGGGGACTTCACTCCGACAGGGTTGGGTCGTGGCTTCACCTTC. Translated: CAISLGDFTPTGLGRGFTF. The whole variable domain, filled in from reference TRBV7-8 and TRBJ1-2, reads GAGVSQSPRYKVAKRGQDVALRCDPISGHVSLFWYQQALGQGPEFLTYFQNEAQLDKSGLPSDRFFAERPEGSVSTLKIQRTQQEDSAVYLCAISLGDFTPTGLGRGFTFGSGTRLTVV.

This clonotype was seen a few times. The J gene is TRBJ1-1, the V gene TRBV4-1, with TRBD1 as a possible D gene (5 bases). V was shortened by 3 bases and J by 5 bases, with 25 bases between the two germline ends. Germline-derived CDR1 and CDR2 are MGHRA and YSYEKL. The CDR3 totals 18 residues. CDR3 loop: CASSHGPGQYKAFTEAFF. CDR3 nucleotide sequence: TGCGCCAGCAGCCATGGCCCGGGGCAGTACAAAGCGTTTACTGAAGCTTTCTTT.

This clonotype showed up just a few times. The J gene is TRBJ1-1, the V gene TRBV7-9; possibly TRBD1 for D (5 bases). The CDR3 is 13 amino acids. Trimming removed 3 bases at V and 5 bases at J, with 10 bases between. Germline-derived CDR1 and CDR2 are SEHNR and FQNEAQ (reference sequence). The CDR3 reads CASSFQGGTEAFF. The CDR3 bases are TGTGCCAGCAGCTTCCAGGGTGGGACTGAAGCTTTCTTT. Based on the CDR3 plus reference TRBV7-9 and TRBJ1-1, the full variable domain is DTGVSQNPRHKITKRGQNVTFRCDPISEHNRLYWYRQTLGQGPEFLTYFQNEAQLEKSRLLSDRFSAERPKGSFSTLEIQRTEQGDSAMYLCASSFQGGTEAFFGQGTRLTVV.

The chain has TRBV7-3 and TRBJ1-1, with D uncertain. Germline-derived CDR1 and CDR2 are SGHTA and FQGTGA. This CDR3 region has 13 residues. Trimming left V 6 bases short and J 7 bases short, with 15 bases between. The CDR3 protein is CASRQKKVFEAFF. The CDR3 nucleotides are TGTGCCAGCAGACAAAAAAAGGTTTTTGAAGCTTTCTTT.

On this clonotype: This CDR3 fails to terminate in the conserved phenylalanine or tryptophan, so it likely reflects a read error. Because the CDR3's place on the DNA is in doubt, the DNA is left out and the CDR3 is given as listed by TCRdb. CDR3 amino acids: CASSWVAPQYNEQLL. The chain is built from TRBV5-1 and TRBJ2-1; the table's D call, TRBD1, has no DNA check behind it. CDR1 is SGHRS and CDR2 is YFSETQ in the germline V gene. The CDR3 spans 15 residues, counting both ends.

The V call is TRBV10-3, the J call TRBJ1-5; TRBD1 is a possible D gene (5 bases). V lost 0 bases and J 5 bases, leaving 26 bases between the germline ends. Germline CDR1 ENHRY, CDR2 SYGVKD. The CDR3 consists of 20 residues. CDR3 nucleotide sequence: TGTGCCATCAGTGAGTCGGAACAGGTTAGTTACGAGACTCGCCATCAGCCCCAGCATTTT. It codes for CAISESEQVSYETRHQPQHF.

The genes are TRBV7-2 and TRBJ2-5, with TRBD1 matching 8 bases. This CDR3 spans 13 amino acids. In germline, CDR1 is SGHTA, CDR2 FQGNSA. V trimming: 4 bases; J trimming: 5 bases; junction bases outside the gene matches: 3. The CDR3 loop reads CASSSDRGETQYF. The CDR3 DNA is TGTGCCAGCAGCTCCGACAGGGGTGAGACCCAGTACTTC.

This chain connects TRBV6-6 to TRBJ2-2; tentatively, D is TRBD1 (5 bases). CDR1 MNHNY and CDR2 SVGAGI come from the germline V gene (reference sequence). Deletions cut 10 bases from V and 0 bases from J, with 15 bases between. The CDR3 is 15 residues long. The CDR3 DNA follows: TGTGCCACCCAGGACATCCAGGCGAACACCGGGGAGCTGTTTTTT. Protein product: CATQDIQANTGELFF.

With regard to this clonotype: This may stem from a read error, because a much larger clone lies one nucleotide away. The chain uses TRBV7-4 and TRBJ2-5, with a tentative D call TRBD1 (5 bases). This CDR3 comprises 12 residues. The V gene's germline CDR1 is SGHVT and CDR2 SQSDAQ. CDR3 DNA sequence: TGTGCCAGCAGCTCGGCAGGGTGGCCACCTCACTTC. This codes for CASSSAGWPPHF.

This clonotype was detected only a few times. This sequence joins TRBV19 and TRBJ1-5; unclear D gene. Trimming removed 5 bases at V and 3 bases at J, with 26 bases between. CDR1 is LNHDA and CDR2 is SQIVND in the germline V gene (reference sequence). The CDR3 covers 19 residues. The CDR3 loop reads CASSSIYTGKFEDNQPQHF. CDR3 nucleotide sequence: TGTGCCAGTAGTTCAATATATACCGGGAAATTTGAAGACAATCAGCCCCAGCATTTT.

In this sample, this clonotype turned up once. The CDR3 sequence: CASSFRAGVVITNEQFF. CDR3 in DNA: TGTGCCAGCAGTTTTCGGGCGGGGGTAGTCATAACCAATGAGCAGTTCTTC. The gene calls are TRBV12-3 or TRBV12-4 and TRBJ2-1; 7 bases line up with TRBD2. V dropped 3 bases and J dropped 6; count of bases not matched to a gene: 14. The CDR3 has 17 amino acids.

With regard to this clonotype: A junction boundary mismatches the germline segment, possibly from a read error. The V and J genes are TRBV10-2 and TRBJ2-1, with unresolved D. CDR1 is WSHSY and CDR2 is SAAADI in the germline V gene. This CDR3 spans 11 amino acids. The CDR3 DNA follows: TGCGACAGCAGTGATTACAATGAGCATGTCTTC. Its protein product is CDSSDYNEHVF.

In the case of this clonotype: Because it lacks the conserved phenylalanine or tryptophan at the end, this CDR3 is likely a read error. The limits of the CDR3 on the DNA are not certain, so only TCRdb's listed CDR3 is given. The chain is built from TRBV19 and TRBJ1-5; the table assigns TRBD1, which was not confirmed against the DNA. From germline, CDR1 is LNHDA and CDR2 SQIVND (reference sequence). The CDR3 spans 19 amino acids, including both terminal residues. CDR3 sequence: CASSSIYTGTGEDNQPPPL.

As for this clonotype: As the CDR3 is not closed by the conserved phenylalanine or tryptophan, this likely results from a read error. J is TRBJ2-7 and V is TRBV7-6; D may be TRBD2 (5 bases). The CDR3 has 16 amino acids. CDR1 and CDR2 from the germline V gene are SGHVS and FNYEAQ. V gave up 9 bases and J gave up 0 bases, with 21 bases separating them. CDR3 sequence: CASGLGPPGSSYEQYL. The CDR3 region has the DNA TGTGCCAGTGGCTTAGGACCACCGGGGAGCTCCTACGAGCAGTACTTG.